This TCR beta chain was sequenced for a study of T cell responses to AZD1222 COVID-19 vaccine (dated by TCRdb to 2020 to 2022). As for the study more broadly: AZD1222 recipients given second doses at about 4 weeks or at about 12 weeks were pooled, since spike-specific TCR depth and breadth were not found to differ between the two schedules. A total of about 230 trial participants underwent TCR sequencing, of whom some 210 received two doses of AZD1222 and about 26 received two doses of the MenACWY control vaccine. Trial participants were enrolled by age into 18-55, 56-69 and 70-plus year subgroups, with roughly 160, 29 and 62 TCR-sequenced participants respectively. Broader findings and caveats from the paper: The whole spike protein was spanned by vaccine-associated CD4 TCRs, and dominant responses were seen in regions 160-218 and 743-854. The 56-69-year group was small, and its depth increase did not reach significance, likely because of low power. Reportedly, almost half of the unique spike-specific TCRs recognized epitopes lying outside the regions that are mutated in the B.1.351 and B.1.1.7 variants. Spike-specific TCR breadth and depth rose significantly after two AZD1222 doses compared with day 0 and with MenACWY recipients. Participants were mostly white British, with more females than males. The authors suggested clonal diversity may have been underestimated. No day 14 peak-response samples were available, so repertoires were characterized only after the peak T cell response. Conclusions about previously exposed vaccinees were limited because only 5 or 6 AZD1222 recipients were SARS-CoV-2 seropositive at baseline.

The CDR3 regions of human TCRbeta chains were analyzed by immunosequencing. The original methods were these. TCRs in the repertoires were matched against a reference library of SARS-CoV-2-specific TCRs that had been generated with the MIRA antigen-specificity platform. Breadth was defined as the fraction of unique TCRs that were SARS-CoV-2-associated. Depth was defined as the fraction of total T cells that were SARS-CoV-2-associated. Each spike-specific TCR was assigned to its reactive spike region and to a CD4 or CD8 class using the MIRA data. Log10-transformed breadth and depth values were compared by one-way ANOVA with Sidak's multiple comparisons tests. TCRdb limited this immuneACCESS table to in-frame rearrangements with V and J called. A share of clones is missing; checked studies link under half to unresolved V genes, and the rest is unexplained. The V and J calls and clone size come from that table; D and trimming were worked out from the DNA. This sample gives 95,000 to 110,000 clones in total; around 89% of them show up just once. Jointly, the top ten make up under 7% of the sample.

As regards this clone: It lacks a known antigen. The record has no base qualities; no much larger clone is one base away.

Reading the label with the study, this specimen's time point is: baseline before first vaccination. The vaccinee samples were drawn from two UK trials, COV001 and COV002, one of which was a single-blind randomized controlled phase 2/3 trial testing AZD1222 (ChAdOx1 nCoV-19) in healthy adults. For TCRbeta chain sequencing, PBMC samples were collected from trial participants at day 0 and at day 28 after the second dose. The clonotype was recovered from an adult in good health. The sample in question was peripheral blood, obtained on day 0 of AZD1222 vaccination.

CDR3 reads: CATSESTFYEQFF. The DNA sequence is TGTGCCACCAGTGAGTCGACATTCTATGAGCAGTTCTTC. The sequence joins TRBV24-1 to TRBJ2-1; the D gene identity is not certain. The CDR3 has 13 amino acids, counting the end cysteine and phenylalanine. Only the CDR3 region is kept as DNA, spanning 39 bases read in frame from base 1. The germline V gene provides CDR1 KGHDR and CDR2 SFDVKD. V drops 4 bases and J drops 8 bases, leaving 11 bases in between.